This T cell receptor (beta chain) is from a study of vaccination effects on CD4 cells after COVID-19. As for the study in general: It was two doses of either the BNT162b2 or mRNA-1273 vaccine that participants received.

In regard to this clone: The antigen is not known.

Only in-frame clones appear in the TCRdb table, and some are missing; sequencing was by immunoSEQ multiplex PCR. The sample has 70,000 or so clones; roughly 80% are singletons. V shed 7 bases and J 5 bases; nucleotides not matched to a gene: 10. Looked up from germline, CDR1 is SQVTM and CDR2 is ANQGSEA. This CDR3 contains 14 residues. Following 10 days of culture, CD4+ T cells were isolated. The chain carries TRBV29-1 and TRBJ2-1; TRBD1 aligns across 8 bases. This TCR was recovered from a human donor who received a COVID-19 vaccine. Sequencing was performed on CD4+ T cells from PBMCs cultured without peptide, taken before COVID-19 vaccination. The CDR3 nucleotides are TGCAGCGCCACTGAGGGACAGGCCCACAATGAGCAGTTCTTC. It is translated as CSATEGQAHNEQFF.